Presented here are 25 T cell receptor beta chains from one specimen sequenced in a study of regulatory T cells in long-lasting Graves disease. Relying on iRepertoire HTBI primers and Arm-PCR of CDR3 regions, the team built TCR beta libraries. TCRdb redid the calling of the multiplex PCR reads with MiXCR, one entry per CDR3 protein. Among 400,000 to 500,000 distinct CDR3 sequences listed, 14% were seen once. The time point here: newly diagnosed GD, antithyroid drugs for less than 3 months. Preparation of the TCR library used RNA extracted from PBMCs. This same sample was also taken into another study, of T cells in Graves' hyperthyroidism and ophthalmopathy.

Sequencing was performed on peripheral blood mononuclear cells (PBMCs), taken at new diagnosis, from a patient treated with antithyroid drugs. These receptors all come from a woman in her 50s with Graves disease.

This clonotype was observed at least ten times. The chain employs TRBV11-2 and TRBJ2-5; 7 bases match TRBD1. Germline values: CDR1 SGHAT, CDR2 FQNNGV. The CDR3 covers 15 residues. The ends lost 1 base at V and 2 bases at J; junction bases unmatched: 4. CDR3 nucleotide sequence: TGTGCCAGCAGCTTAGGTGACAGGGATCAAGAGACCCAGTACTTC. It translates to CASSLGDRDQETQYF. Using reference TRBV11-2 and TRBJ2-5 for the parts outside the CDR3, the full variable domain is EAGVAQSPRYKIIEKRQSVAFWCNPISGHATLYWYQQILGQGPKLLIQFQNNGVVDDSQLPKDRFSAERLKGVDSTLKIQPAKLEDSAVYLCASSLGDRDQETQYFGPGTRLLVL.

Comment on this clonotype: A read error may account for a junction end that differs from germline. The chain has TRBV7-6 and TRBJ2-1; possibly TRBD1 or TRBD2 for D (7 bases each). The CDR3 has 13 amino acids. The germline gives CDR1 SGHVS, CDR2 FNYEAQ. The CDR3 is CVSSPGGGGEQFF. Written as DNA, the CDR3 is TGTGTCAGCAGCCCAGGGGGGGGCGGTGAGCAGTTCTTC.

As concerns this clonotype: This could be a read error, since a much larger clone is one nucleotide away. The CDR3 end shows no conserved phenylalanine or tryptophan, and so a read error is likely. The chain uses TRBV27 and TRBJ2-7; tentatively, D is TRBD1 (5 bases). The germline V gene has CDR1 MNHEY and CDR2 SMNVEV (reference sequence). The length of the CDR3 is 11 residues. V lost 6 bases to trimming and J lost 6 bases, with 9 bases between them. As DNA, the CDR3 is TGTGCCAGCAGACGAAGGGGCGAGCAGTACTAC. This translates into CASRRRGEQYY.

In regard to this clonotype: This may be a read error, as it is one base from a much larger clone. The genes are TRBV30 and TRBJ2-1, with a tentative D call TRBD2 (6 bases). This CDR3 comprises 13 residues. Germline assignment: CDR1 GTSNPN and CDR2 SVGIG (reference sequence). The ends were cut back, 3 bases at V and 7 bases at J, with 13 bases in the middle. The CDR3 region is CAWSRDGRNEQFF. The CDR3 DNA reads TGTGCCTGGAGCCGGGACGGGAGAAATGAGCAGTTCTTC.

The table lists this clonotype with many counts. The chain carries TRBV6-2 or TRBV6-3 and TRBJ2-1; D not resolved. Deletions cut 5 bases from V and 4 bases from J, with 6 bases between. This CDR3 region has 12 residues. Germline assignment: CDR1 MNHEY and CDR2 SVGEGT. CDR3 DNA: TGTGCCAGCAGTGATTTTTACAATGAGCAGTTCTTC. Protein product: CASSDFYNEQFF.

This clonotype was detected ten times or more. The gene calls are TRBV3-1 and TRBJ2-2; D is uncertain. V lost 4 bases, J lost 7 bases, and 13 bases lay in between. The germline gives CDR1 LGHDT, CDR2 YNNKEL (reference sequence). The CDR3 covers 14 residues. The CDR3 sequence is CASSPGFGFGELFF. The CDR3 DNA sequence: TGTGCCAGCAGCCCAGGTTTTGGATTCGGGGAGCTGTTTTTT.

This clonotype has ten or more counts. J is TRBJ1-6 and V is TRBV28; 10 nucleotides agree with TRBD1. The junction had 4 bases not matched to a gene; V was cut back by 2 bases and J by 9 bases. The CDR3 runs to 15 residues. Germline V gene data show CDR1 as MDHEN and CDR2 as SYDVKM. The CDR3 loop is CASSLPDRGLSPLHF. CDR3 DNA: TGTGCCAGCAGTTTACCCGACAGGGGGCTTTCACCCCTCCACTTT.

This clonotype was detected ten times or more. The genes are TRBV6-2 or TRBV6-3 and TRBJ2-1; possibly TRBD1 or TRBD2 for D (7 bases each). V was shortened by 0 bases and J by 4 bases, with 22 bases between the two germline ends. CDR3 length: 19 amino acids. Per the germline V gene, CDR1 is MNHEY and CDR2 is SVGEGT. The CDR3 nucleotides are TGTGCCAGCAGTTACTCTTCCCGGACAGGCTTAGCGGGTTACAATGAGCAGTTCTTC. It is translated as CASSYSSRTGLAGYNEQFF.

The J gene is TRBJ1-2, the V gene TRBV7-9, with D unresolved. The CDR3 spans 14 residues. Trimming took off 1 base at V and 6 bases at J, with 12 bases between the two ends. Germline loops: CDR1 SEHNR, CDR2 FQNEAQ (reference sequence). CDR3 sequence: CASSLVKGGDGYTF. DNA of the CDR3: TGTGCCAGCAGCTTAGTAAAGGGTGGGGATGGCTACACCTTC.

This clonotype has just a few counts. At one boundary the junction diverges from the germline segment, which might be a read error. The V and J genes are TRBV6-1 and TRBJ1-1, with D hard to call. CDR1 is MNHNS, CDR2 SASEGT, per germline. The CDR3 has 14 amino acids. CDR3 DNA sequence: TGTGCCAGCAGCCCAGCATGGCAGAACGAGCTGCAGATCTTT. Translating it yields CASSPAWQNELQIF.

This clonotype was found many times. The CDR3 region has the DNA TGTGCCAGCAGCTTGGGTGAGCAGCCCCAGCATTTT. This sequence encodes CASSLGEQPQHF. This chain links TRBV7-8 with TRBJ1-5, with unresolved D. The germline gives CDR1 SGHVS, CDR2 FQNEAQ. The CDR3 runs to 12 residues. The V end lost 3 bases, the J end lost 7 bases, and 7 bases lay between the germline ends.

This clonotype showed up just a few times. This chain joins TRBV7-8 and TRBJ1-5; D is perhaps TRBD1 (5 bases). V lost 1 base to trimming and J lost 0 bases, with 22 bases between them. The CDR3 is 20 residues long. CDR1 is SGHVS, CDR2 FQNEAQ, per germline. CDR3 sequence reads: CASSLVARQLRDHSNQPQHF. CDR3 DNA sequence: TGTGCCAGCAGCTTAGTGGCGCGGCAGCTAAGGGACCATAGCAATCAGCCCCAGCATTTT.

CDR3 in amino acids: CASSAQGLSYNEQFF. CDR3 nucleotide sequence: TGTGCCAGCAGCGCACAGGGACTCTCCTACAATGAGCAGTTCTTC. V usage is TRBV11-1 and J usage is TRBJ2-1, with D possibly called TRBD1 or TRBD2 (6 bases each). Germline CDR1 and CDR2: SGHAT and FQDESV (reference sequence). This CDR3 has 15 residues. The V end lost 5 bases, the J end lost 0 bases, and 11 bases lay between the germline ends.

This clonotype was seen at least ten times. The chain joins TRBV20-1 to TRBJ2-3; perhaps TRBD2 as D (5 bases). V was cut by 3 bases and J by 2 bases, with 18 bases left in between. Germline V lookup: CDR1 DFQATT, CDR2 SNEGSKA (reference sequence). The CDR3 covers 16 residues. The CDR3 DNA reads as TGCAGTGCTAGTAGGGCTAGAGGGTACTACACAGATACGCAGTATTTT. Residues: CSASRARGYYTDTQYF.

This clonotype was counted at least ten times. This chain uses TRBV10-3 with TRBJ2-4; D is ambiguous. CDR1 is ENHRY, CDR2 SYGVKD, per germline. Trimming removed 3 bases from V and 8 bases from J, with 8 bases in between. The CDR3 loop spans 12 amino acids. CDR3 residues: CAISDPQDIQYF. The CDR3 region has the DNA TGTGCCATCAGTGATCCCCAGGACATTCAGTACTTC.

This clonotype was detected many times. This chain links TRBV7-2 with TRBJ2-6; D call uncertain. In germline, CDR1 is SGHTA, CDR2 FQGNSA. With 1 base removed from V and 2 bases from J, the gap between germline ends came to 12 bases. The CDR3 totals 17 residues. CDR3 amino acids: CASSLVHRYPGANVLTF. In DNA, the CDR3 is TGTGCCAGCAGCTTAGTACACAGATATCCTGGGGCCAACGTCCTGACTTTC.

This clonotype has only a few counts. The chain links TRBV7-2 to TRBJ2-1; D tentatively fits TRBD1 or TRBD2 (5 bases each). V shed 1 base and J shed 7 bases, with 14 bases lying between them. CDR3 size: 15 residues. Germline CDR1 reads SGHTA; CDR2 reads FQGNSA. The CDR3 bases are TGTGCCAGCAGCTTAGAGGGGCTAGCTTGGAATGAGCAGTTCTTC. Amino acids: CASSLEGLAWNEQFF.

This clonotype was seen just once. This chain connects TRBV19 to TRBJ1-5; D gene ambiguous. This CDR3 spans 17 amino acids. The V end lost 0 bases, the J end lost 2 bases, and 14 bases lay between the germline ends. Germline loops: CDR1 LNHDA, CDR2 SQIVND (reference sequence). The CDR3 is CASSIDQIGWGNQPQHF. The DNA for the CDR3 is TGTGCCAGTAGTATAGATCAGATAGGGTGGGGCAATCAGCCCCAGCATTTT. The full variable domain, rest sourced from reference TRBV19 and TRBJ1-5, is DGGITQSPKYLFRKEGQNVTLSCEQNLNHDAMYWYRQDPGQGLRLIYYSQIVNDFQKGDIAEGYSVSREKKESFPLTVTSAQKNPTAFYLCASSIDQIGWGNQPQHFGDGTRLSIL.

The chain carries TRBV7-9 and TRBJ2-3, with D unclear. CDR1 is SEHNR and CDR2 is FQNEAQ in the germline V gene (reference sequence). CDR3 length equals 15 residues. V was trimmed by 4 bases and J by 5 bases, leaving 16 bases between them. The CDR3 reads CASSSIESYGDTQYF. In DNA form, the CDR3 reads TGTGCCAGCAGCTCGATAGAGTCCTACGGAGATACGCAGTATTTT.

This clonotype was seen ten or more times. The J gene is TRBJ2-5, the V gene TRBV27; 9 nucleotides match TRBD1. The CDR3 consists of 17 residues. V lost 1 base, J lost 2 bases, and 8 bases stayed unmatched. Germline CDR1 and CDR2: MNHEY and SMNVEV (reference sequence). The CDR3 loop reads CASSLLPLGTGQETQYF. As DNA, the CDR3 is TGTGCCAGCAGTTTATTGCCGCTAGGGACAGGGCAAGAGACCCAGTACTTC.

The chain uses TRBV5-5 and TRBJ1-5, with a possible D match to TRBD1 (6 bases). In germline, CDR1 is SGHKS, CDR2 YYEKEE (reference sequence). The length of the CDR3 is 14 residues. Trimming removed 5 bases at V and 0 bases at J, with 9 bases between. The chain's CDR3 is CASRGGISNQPQHF. The CDR3 DNA is TGTGCCAGCAGAGGGGGAATTAGCAATCAGCCCCAGCATTTT.

CDR3 DNA sequence: TGCAGTGCCCCTCACACCGGCGAAGGGCAGGGTCATTCACCCCTCCACTTT. This encodes CSAPHTGEGQGHSPLHF. V is TRBV20-1 and J is TRBJ1-6; weak D call: TRBD1 (5 bases). Between the trimmed V and J ends, which lost 6 bases and 8 bases, there was a span of 26 bases. Germline loops: CDR1 DFQATT, CDR2 SNEGSKA (reference sequence). This CDR3 has 17 amino acids.

This clonotype was recorded at least ten times. The V and J genes are TRBV12-3 or TRBV12-4 and TRBJ2-7, with D uncertain. Trimming left V 5 bases short and J 2 bases short, with 10 bases between. The CDR3 is 13 residues long. In DNA, the CDR3 is TGTGCCAGCAGTGGTACTGCCCCCTACGAGCAGTACTTC. Amino acids: CASSGTAPYEQYF.

On this clonotype itself: A much larger clonotype is one base distant, so this may be a read error. The V and J genes are TRBV12-3 or TRBV12-4 and TRBJ2-1, with TRBD2 matching over 11 bases. The CDR3 sequence is 15 residues long. V lost 6 bases and J lost 6; bases outside the gene matches: 7. CDR3 amino acids: CASSPFSGGANEQFF. DNA of the CDR3: TGTGCCAGCAGCCCCTTTAGCGGGGGGGCCAATGAGCAGTTCTTC.

This clonotype was picked up many times. This chain links TRBV3-1 with TRBJ2-7; 7 bases align to TRBD2. J was trimmed by 5 bases and V by 1 base; bases with no gene match: 8. The CDR3 extends over 15 amino acids. Germline V gives CDR1 LGHDT, CDR2 YNNKEL (reference sequence). CDR3 DNA sequence: TGTGCCAGCAGCCAAGTGGCGGGAGTAGTCGACGAGCAGTACTTC. Residues: CASSQVAGVVDEQYF.